Following are 32 T cell receptor beta chains from one sample sequenced in a study of response to subunit inactivated influenza vaccine (dated by TCRdb to 2016 to 2018). The method behind the library was RT-PCR. Sequencing relied on an Illumina HiSeq 2500. Through fastp at Q25 and MiXCR, TCRdb rebuilt clones from the public reads, retaining in-frame beta chains. Each entry is one CDR3 protein sequence, shown with its most common DNA and genes. This sample holds 550,000 to 600,000 distinct CDR3 sequences; roughly 10% were observed only once. More than 8.5% of the sample is in the top ten clones. Source: PBMCs from blood, taken on the day of vaccination. Every receptor here comes from a man over 45 who received an inactivated influenza vaccine. Donor details come from another sample of the same person, matched by shared clones.

V is TRBV29-1 and J is TRBJ2-7; no firm D call. The ends were cut back, 7 bases at V and 5 bases at J, with 18 bases in the middle. From germline, CDR1 is SQVTM and CDR2 ANQGSEA. This CDR3 comprises 13 residues. CDR3 protein: CSATLLVSHEQYF. As DNA, the CDR3 is TGCAGCGCGACACTTCTAGTTTCCCACGAGCAGTACTTC.

There are a few counts of this clonotype. This sequence joins TRBV20-1 and TRBJ2-1, with D possibly matching TRBD2 (6 bases). V lost 4 bases and J lost 4, with 14 bases in between. Germline V CDR1 and CDR2: DFQATT, SNEGSKA (reference sequence). The length of the CDR3 is 14 residues. CDR3 DNA: TGCAGTGCTATACATGCGGGGAGGTACAATGAGCAGTTCTTC. This sequence encodes CSAIHAGRYNEQFF.

The rearrangement uses TRBV5-4 and TRBJ2-2; 12 bases map to TRBD2. The CDR3 is made up of 17 amino acids. Germline V lookup: CDR1 SGHNT, CDR2 YYREEE (reference sequence). With 5 bases clipped from V and 7 bases from J, the junction kept 12 bases outside the gene matches. The CDR3 coding sequence is TGTGCCAGCAGTTCGCGGACTAGCGGGATATCGAGCGGGGAGCTGTTTTTT. Its translation is CASSSRTSGISSGELFF.

The chain recombines TRBV7-2 with TRBJ2-3, with TRBD1 matching over 11 bases. With 3 bases clipped from V and 4 bases from J, the junction kept 9 bases outside the gene matches. Germline V gene lookup returns CDR1 SGHTA and CDR2 FQGNSA. The CDR3 consists of 17 residues. CDR3 in DNA: TGTGCCAGCAGCTTCGGGCGGACAGGGGGCTTCGCAGATACGCAGTATTTT. It codes for CASSFGRTGGFADTQYF. Full variable domain (missing parts from reference TRBV7-2 and TRBJ2-3): GAGVSQSPSNKVTEKGKDVELRCDPISGHTALYWYRQSLGQGLEFLIYFQGNSAPDKSGLPSDRFSAERTGGSVSTLTIQRTQQEDSAVYLCASSFGRTGGFADTQYFGPGTRLTVL.

This clonotype is a singleton in its sample. This sequence joins TRBV19 and TRBJ2-5; perhaps D is TRBD1 or TRBD2 (6 bases each). Germline assignment: CDR1 LNHDA and CDR2 SQIVND (reference sequence). V was trimmed by 6 bases and J by 4 bases, leaving 18 bases between them. This CDR3 has 15 amino acids. The CDR3 DNA is TGTGCCAGTAGCCCCAGTGGGGGGCTGGGAGAGACCCAGTACTTC. This codes for CASSPSGGLGETQYF.

This clonotype came up a few times. This chain uses TRBV11-2 with TRBJ2-7; perhaps TRBD1 as D (5 bases). V was cut by 2 bases and J by 3 bases, with 23 bases left in between. CDR3 length: 18 residues. Germline loops: CDR1 SGHAT, CDR2 FQNNGV. The CDR3 reads CASSLSSHRQTIRYEQYF. The DNA for the CDR3 is TGTGCCAGCAGCTTAAGTTCCCACCGACAGACGATTCGCTACGAGCAGTACTTC. The complete variable domain, with remaining parts taken from reference TRBV11-2 and TRBJ2-7, reads EAGVAQSPRYKIIEKRQSVAFWCNPISGHATLYWYQQILGQGPKLLIQFQNNGVVDDSQLPKDRFSAERLKGVDSTLKIQPAKLEDSAVYLCASSLSSHRQTIRYEQYFGPGTRLTVT.

This clonotype was counted between two and nine times. This sequence joins TRBV5-1 and TRBJ2-2; 7 bases align to TRBD1. Germline assignment: CDR1 SGHRS and CDR2 YFSETQ. J lost 3 bases, V lost 4 bases, and 6 bases had no gene match. This CDR3 has 15 amino acids. CDR3 nucleotide sequence: TGCGCCAGCAGCCCCGGGACAGTTTACACCGGGGAGCTGTTTTTT. The encoded protein is CASSPGTVYTGELFF. The full variable domain, with the rest looked up from reference TRBV5-1 and TRBJ2-2, is KAGVTQTPRYLIKTRGQQVTLSCSPISGHRSVSWYQQTPGQGLQFLFEYFSETQRNKGNFPGRFSGRQFSNSRSEMNVSTLELGDSALYLCASSPGTVYTGELFFGEGSRLTVL.

This clonotype occurred a few times. This chain joins TRBV9 and TRBJ2-5, with TRBD2 as a possible D gene (7 bases). CDR1 is SGDLS and CDR2 is YYNGEE in the germline V gene. This CDR3 has 14 amino acids. V was clipped by 3 bases and J by 5 bases, with 14 bases between them. This CDR3 is CASSETGRGETQYF. In DNA, the CDR3 is TGTGCCAGCAGCGAAACAGGGAGGGGTGAGACCCAGTACTTC.

This clonotype has just a few counts. DNA of the CDR3: TGCAGTGCTAGTGTTCCCTGGGGGACACGGTATGAGCAGTTCTTC. Translation gives CSASVPWGTRYEQFF. This chain uses TRBV20-1 with TRBJ2-1, with D possibly being TRBD1 (6 bases). The CDR3 covers 15 residues. V lost 3 bases and J 8 bases, leaving 20 bases between the germline ends. CDR1 and CDR2 (germline): DFQATT, SNEGSKA (reference sequence).

This clonotype came up many times. The V gene is TRBV4-2, the J gene TRBJ1-3; D is perhaps TRBD1 (5 bases). Germline-derived CDR1 and CDR2 are LGHNA and YNFKEQ. V was clipped by 0 bases and J by 0 bases, with 15 bases between them. This CDR3 contains 18 residues. The DNA of the CDR3 is TGTGCCAGCAGCCAAGAAAGGGGAAGCGGCTTCTCTGGAAACACCATATATTTT. It codes for CASSQERGSGFSGNTIYF.

The V call is TRBV29-1, the J call TRBJ2-2; D might be TRBD1 (5 bases). This CDR3 has 14 residues. From germline, CDR1 is SQVTM and CDR2 ANQGSEA. Between the trimmed V and J ends, which lost 5 bases and 2 bases, there was a span of 12 bases. The CDR3 sequence: CSVLRGHNTGELFF. For the CDR3, the DNA is TGCAGCGTTTTGCGCGGACACAACACCGGGGAGCTGTTTTTT.

This clonotype was detected many times. The J gene is TRBJ2-7, the V gene TRBV28; perhaps TRBD2 as D (5 bases). V lost 6 bases, J lost 3 bases, and 9 bases lay in between. The CDR3 covers 12 residues. The germline CDR1 and CDR2 sequences are MDHEN and SYDVKM. The CDR3: CASSPGVYEQYF. The CDR3 coding sequence is TGTGCCAGCAGCCCCGGGGTCTACGAGCAGTACTTC.

This clonotype was seen repeatedly, ten times or more. The V and J genes are TRBV20-1 and TRBJ2-7; possible D gene TRBD2, 6 bases. Trimming removed 5 bases at V and 4 bases at J, with 21 bases between. This CDR3 has 15 amino acids. Germline V gene lookup returns CDR1 DFQATT and CDR2 SNEGSKA (reference sequence). The CDR3 region is CSACPPGLKLYEQYF. CDR3 DNA: TGCAGTGCTTGTCCCCCGGGACTCAAACTATACGAGCAGTACTTC.

The sample holds a few counts of this clonotype. This sequence joins TRBV6-1 and TRBJ2-2, with 7 bases identical to TRBD2. Germline lookup yields CDR1 MNHNS and CDR2 SASEGT. CDR3 length: 13 residues. Trimming took 7 bases from V and 9 from J; bases not matched to a gene: 8. The CDR3 here is CASTRRGIRELFF. The CDR3 coding sequence is TGTGCCAGCACCCGGCGGGGGATCCGGGAGCTGTTTTTT.

This clonotype was seen a handful of times. The rearrangement joins TRBV11-1 to TRBJ2-3; 9 nucleotides line up with TRBD2. The CDR3 sequence is 18 residues long. With 1 base clipped from V and 2 bases from J, the junction kept 10 bases outside the gene matches. Germline lookup yields CDR1 SGHAT and CDR2 FQDESV (reference sequence). The CDR3 reads CASSLGVLAGAFTDTQYF. CDR3 nucleotide sequence: TGTGCCAGCAGCTTAGGGGTATTAGCGGGGGCTTTCACAGATACGCAGTATTTT.

The sample holds a few counts of this clonotype. The chain employs TRBV27 and TRBJ1-6; 7 bases are shared with TRBD1. Germline CDR1 and CDR2: MNHEY and SMNVEV (reference sequence). With 1 base clipped from V and 9 bases from J, the junction kept 6 bases outside the gene matches. The CDR3 spans 15 residues. CDR3 in amino acids: CASSLYAGGASPLHF. CDR3 nucleotide sequence: TGTGCCAGCAGTTTATACGCAGGGGGGGCTTCACCCCTCCACTTT.

This clonotype was counted only a few times. The V and J genes are TRBV12-1 and TRBJ2-6. TRBV12-1 is flagged as a pseudogene. The CDR3 contains 16 residues. In DNA form, the CDR3 reads TGTGCCAGCAGCTTTAAGCCTTGCTCTGGGGCCAACGTCCTGACTTTC. This encodes CASSFKPCSGANVLTF.

The chain has TRBV4-3 and TRBJ2-2; the match to TRBD2 covers 8 bases. The V gene's germline CDR1 is LGHNA and CDR2 YSLEER. This CDR3 is built from 18 residues. Losses at the gene ends were 1 base for V and 2 bases for J; bases not matched to a gene: 9. The CDR3 spells CASSQARPGRVNTGELFF. DNA of the CDR3: TGCGCCAGCAGCCAAGCTCGTCCCGGGAGGGTCAACACCGGGGAGCTGTTTTTT.

This clonotype was found a few times. This rearrangement joins TRBV5-1 to TRBJ2-1; D is undetermined. CDR3 length: 15 amino acids. Deletions cut 2 bases from V and 9 bases from J, with 18 bases between. The germline gives CDR1 SGHRS, CDR2 YFSETQ. CDR3 DNA: TGCGCCAGCAGCTTCCAGAATTCTGACGTCAGTGAGCAGTTCTTC. Protein sequence: CASSFQNSDVSEQFF.

Only a few counts were recorded for this clonotype. The V and J genes are TRBV6-2 or TRBV6-3 and TRBJ2-1, with D possibly TRBD2 on 5 matching bases. The CDR3 extends over 18 amino acids. Per the germline V gene, CDR1 is MNHEY and CDR2 is SVGEGT. V shed 6 bases and J shed 3 bases, with 24 bases lying between them. The CDR3: CASSPHLSRGEGYNEQFF. DNA of the CDR3: TGTGCCAGCAGCCCCCATCTCAGCCGGGGAGAGGGCTACAATGAGCAGTTCTTC.

The table lists this clonotype with a few counts. The chain recombines TRBV20-1 with TRBJ2-1, with D perhaps TRBD2 (6 bases). The germline V gene has CDR1 DFQATT and CDR2 SNEGSKA (reference sequence). The V and J ends lost 4 bases and 2 bases respectively, with 12 bases between them. CDR3 length equals 14 residues. In nucleotides, the CDR3 is TGCAGTGCTATTCCCGGGACTCCCTACAATGAGCAGTTCTTC. This sequence encodes CSAIPGTPYNEQFF.

This chain joins TRBV2 and TRBJ2-7; no definite D call. Trimming cost V 2 bases and J 1 base, with 12 bases left between them. Germline CDR1 reads SNHLY; CDR2 reads FYNNEI. This CDR3 contains 15 residues. CDR3 protein: CASSEFTVGSYEQYF. CDR3 coding DNA: TGTGCCAGCAGTGAATTCACAGTTGGATCCTACGAGCAGTACTTC.

V usage is TRBV28 and J usage is TRBJ2-1, with 13 bases that match TRBD2. The CDR3 is 15 residues long. The V gene's germline CDR1 is MDHEN and CDR2 SYDVKM. The J segment lost 8 bases and the V segment lost 7 bases, leaving 8 bases of the junction unmatched. The CDR3 sequence: CASTLLAGGFDEQFF. CDR3 bases: TGTGCCAGCACCCTACTAGCGGGGGGGTTCGATGAGCAGTTCTTC.

This clonotype has a handful of counts. The chain is built from TRBV9 and TRBJ2-1; TRBD1 or TRBD2 may be the D gene (6 bases each). Germline V CDR1 and CDR2: SGDLS, YYNGEE. The ends were cut back, 7 bases at V and 1 base at J, with 18 bases in the middle. This CDR3 has 16 amino acids. The CDR3 nucleotides are TGTGCCAGCGGGGGATTAGGAGGGGGGTCCTACAATGAGCAGTTCTTC. This codes for CASGGLGGGSYNEQFF.

The chain has TRBV4-2 and TRBJ2-5, with 9 nucleotides matching TRBD2. V was pared by 1 base and J by 5 bases, with 14 bases of the junction left unmatched. There are 18 residues in the CDR3. Germline V CDR1 and CDR2: LGHNA, YNFKEQ. CDR3 coding DNA: TGTGCCAGCAGCCAAGCGGGCGCGCGGGGGGGCTTGCTGGAGACCCAGTACTTC. Translated: CASSQAGARGGLLETQYF.

A remark on this clonotype: A much larger clone sits a single nucleotide away, making a read error possible. V usage is TRBV5-1 and J usage is TRBJ2-1, with D perhaps TRBD2 (6 bases). Germline V gene lookup returns CDR1 SGHRS and CDR2 YFSETQ. CDR3 length: 14 amino acids. In nucleotides, the CDR3 is TGCGCCAGCAGCTCTGTTCGGGAGTCGAATGAGCAGTTATTC. Translation gives CASSSVRESNEQLF.

The CDR3, as DNA: TGTGCCAGCAGTTCCCCCGATACGACAGATACGCAGTATTTT. As protein: CASSSPDTTDTQYF. J is TRBJ2-3 and V is TRBV28; the D is unclear. CDR3 length: 14 amino acids. The germline CDR1 and CDR2 sequences are MDHEN and SYDVKM. Trimming took 4 bases from V and 3 from J, leaving 11 bases between them.

The chain combines TRBV5-1 with TRBJ2-5; TRBD1 aligns across 8 bases. Losses at the gene ends were 5 bases for V and 5 bases for J; bases not matched to a gene: 11. CDR3 length: 15 residues. CDR1 SGHRS and CDR2 YFSETQ come from the germline V gene. CDR3 protein: CASRALLNRGETQYF. The CDR3 DNA follows: TGCGCCAGCAGAGCCCTCCTGAACAGGGGGGAGACCCAGTACTTC.

The table lists this clonotype with many counts. The gene calls are TRBV25-1 and TRBJ2-5; the D is unclear. The CDR3 sequence is 13 residues long. CDR1 and CDR2 from the germline V gene are MGHDK and SYGVNS. V was clipped by 4 bases and J by 4 bases, with 10 bases between them. The CDR3 region has the DNA TGTGCCAGCAGTGCGTCTTCCTTAGAGACCCAGTACTTC. The encoded protein is CASSASSLETQYF. Based on the CDR3 plus reference TRBV25-1 and TRBJ2-5, the full variable domain is EADIYQTPRYLVIGTGKKITLECSQTMGHDKMYWYQQDPGMELHLIHYSYGVNSTEKGDLSSESTVSRIRTEHFPLTLESARPSHTSQYLCASSASSLETQYFGPGTRLLVL.

As concerns this clonotype: A read error may be the cause here, since a much bigger clone is one base away. The V call is TRBV10-3, the J call TRBJ2-7, with D hard to call. Trimming cost V 6 bases and J 1 base, with 4 bases left between them. The CDR3 is 11 amino acids. Per the germline V gene, CDR1 is ENHRY and CDR2 is SYGVKD. The CDR3 sequence is CAIRGSYEQYF. CDR3 sequence (DNA): TGTGCCATCAGGGGGTCCTACGAGCAGTACTTC.

The chain employs TRBV24-1 and TRBJ2-5, with TRBD2 as a possible D gene (5 bases). V was clipped by 2 bases and J by 0 bases, with 12 bases between them. Germline CDR1 KGHDR, CDR2 SFDVKD. The CDR3 loop spans 16 amino acids. Written as DNA, the CDR3 is TGTGCCACCAGTGATTCCGGGATAGGAGACCAAGAGACCCAGTACTTC. Its translation is CATSDSGIGDQETQYF.

This clonotype was counted only a few times. This sequence joins TRBV12-1 and TRBJ1-1; the table's D call TRBD1 went unverified against the DNA. TRBV12-1 is labeled a pseudogene. This CDR3 has 18 amino acids. For the CDR3, the DNA is TGTGCCAGCAGCTTTTGCCACCGGGAAAAAAAAATGAACACTGAAGCTTTCTTT. Translating it yields CASSFCHREKKMNTEAFF.